This TCR beta chain appears in the sequencing data of a study of blood T cell repertoires in COVID-19. The wider study: Acute and convalescent COVID-19 specimens originated in the United States, Italy and Spain. Sample material is recorded as cDNA or gDNA derived from T cells, B-cell-depleted T cells, or PBMCs.

Germline CDR1 reads SNHLY; CDR2 reads FYNNEI. The CDR3 spans 18 residues. V lost 2 bases and J lost 0; bases outside the gene matches: 6. In the original workflow: Counts of nucleated cells, estimated from reference gene primer amplification, were obtained. Assay: immunoSEQ multiplex PCR; the TCRdb copy retains only in-frame clones and omits some. V and J calls and clone size follow that table, whereas D and trimming were derived from the DNA. The table includes 120,000 or so clones, 75% to 80% detected once. This sequence was found in a human donor in a cohort sampled during active COVID-19. The sample was peripheral blood. V usage is TRBV2 and J usage is TRBJ2-7, with 14 bases identical to TRBD2. CDR3: CASSETWTSGGSSYEQYF. The CDR3 DNA reads as TGTGCCAGCAGTGAAACTTGGACTAGCGGGGGGAGCTCCTACGAGCAGTACTTC.